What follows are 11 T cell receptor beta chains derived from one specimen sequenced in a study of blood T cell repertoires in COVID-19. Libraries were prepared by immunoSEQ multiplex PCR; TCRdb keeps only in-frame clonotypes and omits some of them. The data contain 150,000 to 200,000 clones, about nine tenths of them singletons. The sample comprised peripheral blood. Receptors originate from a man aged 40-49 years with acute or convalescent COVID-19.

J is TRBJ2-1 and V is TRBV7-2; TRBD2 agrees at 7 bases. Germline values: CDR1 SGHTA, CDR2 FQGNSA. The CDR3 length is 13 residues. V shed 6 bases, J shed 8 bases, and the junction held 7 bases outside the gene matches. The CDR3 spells CASSWTSWDEQFF. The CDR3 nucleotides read TGTGCCAGCAGTTGGACTAGTTGGGATGAGCAGTTCTTC.

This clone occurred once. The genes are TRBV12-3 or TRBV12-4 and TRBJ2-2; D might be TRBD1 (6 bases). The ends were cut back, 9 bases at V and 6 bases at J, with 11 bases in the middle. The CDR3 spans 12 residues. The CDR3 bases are TGTGCCAGTCGCTGGGGGCCCGGGGAGCTGTTTTTT. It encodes CASRWGPGELFF.

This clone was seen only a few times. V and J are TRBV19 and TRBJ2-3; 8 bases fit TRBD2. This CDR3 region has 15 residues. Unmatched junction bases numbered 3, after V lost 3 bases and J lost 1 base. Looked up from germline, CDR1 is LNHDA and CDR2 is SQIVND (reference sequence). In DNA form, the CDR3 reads TGTGCCAGTAGTATTAGGCGGGGGGGCACAGATACGCAGTATTTT. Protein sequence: CASSIRRGGTDTQYF.

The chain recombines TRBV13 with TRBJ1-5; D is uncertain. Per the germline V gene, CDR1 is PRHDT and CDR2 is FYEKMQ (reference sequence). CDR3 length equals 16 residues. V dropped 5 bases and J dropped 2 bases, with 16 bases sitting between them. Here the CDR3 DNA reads TGTGCCAGCAGCCAAGGCTGGTCCGGGGGCAATCAGCCCCAGCATTTT. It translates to CASSQGWSGGNQPQHF. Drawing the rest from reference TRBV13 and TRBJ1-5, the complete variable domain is AAGVIQSPRHLIKEKRETATLKCYPIPRHDTVYWYQQGPGQDPQFLISFYEKMQSDKGSIPDRFSAQQFSDYHSELNMSSLELGDSALYFCASSQGWSGGNQPQHFGDGTRLSIL.

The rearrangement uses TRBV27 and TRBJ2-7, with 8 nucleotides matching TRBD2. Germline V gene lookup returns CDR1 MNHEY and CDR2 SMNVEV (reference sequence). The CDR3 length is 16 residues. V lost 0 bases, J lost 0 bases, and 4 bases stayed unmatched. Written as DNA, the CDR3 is TGTGCCAGCAGTTTATCAACTAGCGGAACCTCCTACGAGCAGTACTTC. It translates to CASSLSTSGTSYEQYF.

The CDR3 region has the DNA TGTGCCAGCAGGGTTGGGCCCTACGAGCAGTACTTC. It yields the protein CASRVGPYEQYF. The chain has TRBV2 and TRBJ2-7; D is uncertain. Germline lookup yields CDR1 SNHLY and CDR2 FYNNEI. This CDR3 contains 12 residues. V lost 6 bases and J lost 2, with 8 bases in between.

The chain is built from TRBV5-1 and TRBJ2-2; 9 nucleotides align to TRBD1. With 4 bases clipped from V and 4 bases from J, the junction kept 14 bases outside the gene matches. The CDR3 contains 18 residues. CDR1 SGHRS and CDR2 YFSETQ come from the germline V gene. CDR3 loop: CASSRLPGQGTGTGELFF. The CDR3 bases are TGCGCCAGCAGCCGTTTGCCGGGACAGGGAACGGGCACCGGGGAGCTGTTTTTT.

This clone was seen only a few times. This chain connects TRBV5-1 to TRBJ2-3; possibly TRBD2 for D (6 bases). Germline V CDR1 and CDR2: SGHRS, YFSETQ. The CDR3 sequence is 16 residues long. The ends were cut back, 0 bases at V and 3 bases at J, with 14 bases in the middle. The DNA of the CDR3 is TGCGCCAGCAGCTTGGCCGCGCGGAGGGGAACAGATACGCAGTATTTT. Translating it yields CASSLAARRGTDTQYF.

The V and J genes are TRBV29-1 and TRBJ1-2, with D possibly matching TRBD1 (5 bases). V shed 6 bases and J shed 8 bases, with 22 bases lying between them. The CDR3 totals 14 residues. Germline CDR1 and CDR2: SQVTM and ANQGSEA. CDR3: CSVPPDLRPGGYTF. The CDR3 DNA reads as TGCAGCGTCCCCCCGGACCTACGTCCAGGGGGCTACACCTTC.

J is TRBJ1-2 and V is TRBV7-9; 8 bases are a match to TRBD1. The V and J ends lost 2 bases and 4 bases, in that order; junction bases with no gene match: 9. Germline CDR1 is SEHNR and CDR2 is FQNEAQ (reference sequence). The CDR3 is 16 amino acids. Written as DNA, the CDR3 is TGTGCCAGCAGCTTACCCTCAGGGGGCGCGGGCTATGGCTACACCTTC. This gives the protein CASSLPSGGAGYGYTF. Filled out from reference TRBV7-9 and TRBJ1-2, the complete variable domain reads DTGVSQNPRHKITKRGQNVTFRCDPISEHNRLYWYRQTLGQGPEFLTYFQNEAQLEKSRLLSDRFSAERPKGSFSTLEIQRTEQGDSAMYLCASSLPSGGAGYGYTFGSGTRLTVV.

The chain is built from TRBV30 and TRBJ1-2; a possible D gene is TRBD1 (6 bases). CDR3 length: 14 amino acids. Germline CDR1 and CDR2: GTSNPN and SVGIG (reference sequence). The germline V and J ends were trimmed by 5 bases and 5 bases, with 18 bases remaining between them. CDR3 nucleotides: TGTGCCTGGGCCATGGGGGGGGCGCGTTATGGCTACACCTTC. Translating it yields CAWAMGGARYGYTF.